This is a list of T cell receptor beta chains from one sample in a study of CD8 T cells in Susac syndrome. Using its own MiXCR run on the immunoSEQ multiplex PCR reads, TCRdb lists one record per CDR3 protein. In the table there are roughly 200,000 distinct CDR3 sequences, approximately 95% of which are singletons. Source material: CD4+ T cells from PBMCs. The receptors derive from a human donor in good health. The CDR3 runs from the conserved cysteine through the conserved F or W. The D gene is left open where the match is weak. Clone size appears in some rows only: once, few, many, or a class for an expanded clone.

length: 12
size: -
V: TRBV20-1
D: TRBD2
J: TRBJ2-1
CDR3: CSAGTSGDWQFF
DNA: TGCAGTGCTGGGACTAGCGGGGACTGGCAGTTCTTC

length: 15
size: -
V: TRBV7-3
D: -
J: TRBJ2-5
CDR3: CASSKGQGTQETQYF
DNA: TGTGCCAGCAGCAAAGGCCAGGGGACACAAGAGACCCAGTACTTC

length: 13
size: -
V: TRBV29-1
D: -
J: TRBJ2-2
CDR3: CSVEARNTGELFF
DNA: TGCAGCGTTGAAGCTCGGAACACCGGGGAGCTGTTTTTT

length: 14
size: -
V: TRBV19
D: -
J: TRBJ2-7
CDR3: CASSIRDRAYEQYF
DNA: TGTGCCAGTAGTATTCGTGACAGAGCCTACGAGCAGTACTTC

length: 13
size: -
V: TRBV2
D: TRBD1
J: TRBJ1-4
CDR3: CASSLTGDEKLFF
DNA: TGTGCCAGCAGCCTGACAGGGGATGAAAAACTGTTTTTT

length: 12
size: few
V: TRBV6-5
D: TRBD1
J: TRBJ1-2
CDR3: CASSYGTDGYTF
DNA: TGTGCCAGCTCGTACGGGACAGATGGCTACACCTTC

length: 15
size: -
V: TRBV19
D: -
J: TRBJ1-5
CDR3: CASSIEQGRNQPQHF
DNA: TGTGCCAGTAGTATAGAGCAGGGGAGAAATCAGCCCCAGCATTTT

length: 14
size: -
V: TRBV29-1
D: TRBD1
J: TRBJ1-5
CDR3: CSVVQGARDQPQHF
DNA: TGCAGCGTCGTACAGGGGGCGAGAGATCAGCCCCAGCATTTT

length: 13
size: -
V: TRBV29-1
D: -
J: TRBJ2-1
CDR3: CSGLGTPGREQFF
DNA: TGCAGCGGGCTTGGGACCCCCGGGCGAGAGCAGTTCTTC

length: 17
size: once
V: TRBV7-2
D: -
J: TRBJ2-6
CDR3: CASSLAPGSAGANVLTF
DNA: TGTGCCAGCAGCTTAGCTCCGGGATCCGCTGGGGCCAACGTCCTGACTTTC

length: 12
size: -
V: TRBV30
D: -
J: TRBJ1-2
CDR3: CAWTLTHGGYTF
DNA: TGTGCCTGGACCTTAACCCATGGTGGCTACACCTTC

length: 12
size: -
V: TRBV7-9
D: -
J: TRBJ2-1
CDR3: CASSLVNGQQFF
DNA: TGTGCCAGCAGCTTAGTTAACGGGCAGCAGTTCTTC

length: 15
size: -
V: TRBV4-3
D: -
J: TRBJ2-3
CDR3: CASSQGARSTDTQYF
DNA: TGCGCCAGCAGCCAAGGTGCCCGCAGCACAGATACGCAGTATTTT

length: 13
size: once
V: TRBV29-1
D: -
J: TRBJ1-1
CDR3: CSVATALHTEAFF
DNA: TGCAGCGTTGCGACAGCGCTCCACACTGAAGCTTTCTTT

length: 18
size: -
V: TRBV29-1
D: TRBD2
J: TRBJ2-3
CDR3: CSADHSGTSPAYTDTQYF
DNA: TGCAGCGCGGATCACTCCGGGACTAGCCCCGCTTACACAGATACGCAGTATTTT

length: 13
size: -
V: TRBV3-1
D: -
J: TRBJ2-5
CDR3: CASSQLGGETQYF
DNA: TGTGCCAGCAGCCAACTGGGAGGAGAGACCCAGTACTTC

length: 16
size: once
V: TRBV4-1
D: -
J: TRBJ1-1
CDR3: CASSQGQQQFHTEAFF
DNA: TGCGCCAGCAGCCAGGGGCAGCAGCAATTCCACACTGAAGCTTTCTTT

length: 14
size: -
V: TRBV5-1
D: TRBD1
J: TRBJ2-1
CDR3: CASSLGDSYNEQFF
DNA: TGCGCCAGCAGCTTGGGGGACAGCTACAATGAGCAGTTCTTC

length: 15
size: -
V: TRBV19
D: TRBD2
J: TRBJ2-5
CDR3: CASSMSAGDEETQYF
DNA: TGTGCCAGTAGTATGTCTGCGGGAGACGAAGAGACCCAGTACTTC

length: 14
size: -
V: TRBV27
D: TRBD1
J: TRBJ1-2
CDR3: CASSFRDRDSGYTF
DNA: TGTGCCAGCAGCTTCCGGGACAGGGATTCCGGCTACACCTTC

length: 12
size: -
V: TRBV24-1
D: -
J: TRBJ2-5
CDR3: CATASSGETQYF
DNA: TGTGCCACCGCCTCGTCGGGGGAGACCCAGTACTTC

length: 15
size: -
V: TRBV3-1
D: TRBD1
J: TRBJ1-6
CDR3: CASSLGDRGISPLHF
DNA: TGTGCCAGCAGCCTCGGGGACAGGGGTATCTCACCCCTCCACTTT

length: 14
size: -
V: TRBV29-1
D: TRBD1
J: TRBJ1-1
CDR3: CSGDRQGARTEAFF
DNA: TGCAGCGGTGACAGACAGGGGGCACGCACTGAAGCTTTCTTT

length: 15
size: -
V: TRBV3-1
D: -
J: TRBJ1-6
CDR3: CASSFGDFYNSPLHF
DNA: TGTGCCAGCAGCTTCGGGGACTTCTATAATTCACCCCTCCACTTT

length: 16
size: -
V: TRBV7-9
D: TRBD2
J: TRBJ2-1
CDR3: CASSSFRDYLYNEQFF
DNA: TGTGCCAGCAGCTCGTTCCGGGACTATCTCTACAATGAGCAGTTCTTC